This T cell receptor (beta chain) is from a study of CD4 and CD8 cells across lung adenocarcinoma regions. TCRdb passed the PCR reads through MiXCR, listing each CDR3 protein once. The sample has roughly 20,000 distinct CDR3 sequences, less than 65% seen once. This clonotype was seen repeatedly, ten times or more. CDR3 length: 14 amino acids. V lost 8 bases and J 5 bases, leaving 17 bases between the germline ends. Germline V lookup: CDR1 SNHLY, CDR2 FYNNEI. This chain connects TRBV2 to TRBJ2-3; D is uncertain. The receptor's source is a female donor with lung adenocarcinoma. The CD4 and CD8 labels of this study may be unreliable. The sequencing sample was made of CD8+ T cells from the center of a lung tumor. CDR3 sequence (DNA): TGTGCCAGCCTGATGCTGGACGGTAGAGATACGCAGTATTTT. This gives the protein CASLMLDGRDTQYF.